Each of the 10 T cell receptor beta chains below was sequenced from the same sample in a study of control samples from healthy donors and cancer patients. The data were produced by immunoSEQ multiplex PCR, yet TCRdb's version contains in-frame clones alone and is incomplete. The sample carries roughly 120,000 clones, approximately 87% recorded once. Sequencing was performed on PBMCs. These TCRs come from a woman aged 55-75 years with lung cancer.

The rearrangement uses TRBV7-8 and TRBJ2-3; 8 bases fit TRBD2. Trimming took 1 base from V and 2 from J; bases not matched to a gene: 8. The CDR3 runs 17 residues. CDR1 is SGHVS, CDR2 FQNEAQ, per germline. The CDR3 loop reads CASSLESAGVPTDTQYF. CDR3 DNA sequence: TGTGCCAGCAGCTTAGAATCAGCGGGAGTTCCCACAGATACGCAGTATTTT.

The J gene is TRBJ1-5, the V gene TRBV19; no clear D. Trimming shortened V by 6 bases and J by 6 bases, and 15 bases separated the two germline ends. This CDR3 has 14 residues. CDR1 is LNHDA, CDR2 SQIVND, per germline (reference sequence). CDR3 sequence: CASRVRGMGQPQHF. CDR3 DNA sequence: TGTGCCAGTAGGGTGAGAGGGATGGGTCAGCCCCAGCATTTT.

The rearrangement joins TRBV28 to TRBJ2-1; 12 nucleotides line up with TRBD2. After removal of 6 bases from V and 4 bases from J, the junction contained 4 bases not matched to a gene. Germline-derived CDR1 and CDR2 are MDHEN and SYDVKM. The CDR3 totals 15 residues. The CDR3 nucleotides read TGTGCCAGCAGACCGACTAGCGGGAGTTACAATGAGCAGTTCTTC. Protein product: CASRPTSGSYNEQFF.

The chain joins TRBV2 to TRBJ1-1; D is undetermined. The CDR3 spans 12 residues. V lost 7 bases and J 8 bases, leaving 14 bases between the germline ends. CDR1 is SNHLY, CDR2 FYNNEI, per germline. The CDR3 bases are TGTGCCAGCAATCAGGACTTCCAAGAAGCTTTCTTT. The encoded protein is CASNQDFQEAFF.

The chain joins TRBV12-5 to TRBJ1-1; no clear D gene. The germline V gene has CDR1 LGHNT and CDR2 FRNRAP. V was cut by 7 bases and J by 2 bases, with 14 bases left in between. This CDR3 is built from 14 residues. CDR3 sequence reads: CASVYTGRNTEAFF. In nucleotides, the CDR3 is TGTGCTAGTGTCTACACCGGACGAAACACTGAAGCTTTCTTT.

This rearrangement joins TRBV19 to TRBJ2-2; tentatively, D is TRBD1 or TRBD2 (5 bases each). The V end lost 5 bases, the J end lost 6 bases, and 16 bases lay between the germline ends. Germline CDR1 and CDR2: LNHDA and SQIVND (reference sequence). The CDR3 consists of 15 residues. This chain's CDR3 is CASSPGFGDAGELFF. The CDR3 DNA reads as TGTGCCAGTAGTCCGGGATTCGGGGACGCCGGGGAGCTGTTTTTT. Full variable domain (rest looked up from reference TRBV19 and TRBJ2-2): DGGITQSPKYLFRKEGQNVTLSCEQNLNHDAMYWYRQDPGQGLRLIYYSQIVNDFQKGDIAEGYSVSREKKESFPLTVTSAQKNPTAFYLCASSPGFGDAGELFFGEGSRLTVL.

The chain uses TRBV6-5 and TRBJ2-5; 11 bases match TRBD1. This CDR3 is 14 amino acids long. V lost 9 bases and J lost 1; bases outside the gene matches: 4. Germline CDR1 reads MNHEY; CDR2 reads SVGAGI. The CDR3 DNA is TGTGCCAGTGGGACAGGGGGAGGCCAAGAGACCCAGTACTTC. Translation gives CASGTGGGQETQYF.

This chain joins TRBV7-2 and TRBJ2-1; 8 bases line up with TRBD2. CDR3 length: 19 residues. J gave up 2 bases and V 5 bases, and 17 bases lay outside the gene matches. Germline values: CDR1 SGHTA, CDR2 FQGNSA. Written as DNA, the CDR3 is TGTGCCAGCAGCCCCCGCGGCGGGGGGACCAGAGGGGCCTACAATGAGCAGTTCTTC. This codes for CASSPRGGGTRGAYNEQFF. Combining the CDR3 with reference TRBV7-2 and TRBJ2-1 gives the whole variable domain GAGVSQSPSNKVTEKGKDVELRCDPISGHTALYWYRQSLGQGLEFLIYFQGNSAPDKSGLPSDRFSAERTGGSVSTLTIQRTQQEDSAVYLCASSPRGGGTRGAYNEQFFGPGTRLTVL.

This clone has just one count. This sequence joins TRBV2 and TRBJ2-7; D tentatively fits TRBD1 or TRBD2 (6 bases each). This CDR3 has 13 residues. The germline V and J ends were trimmed by 7 bases and 1 base, with 11 bases remaining between them. Per germline, CDR1 SNHLY and CDR2 FYNNEI. Here the CDR3 reads CASKKGGSYEQYF. The CDR3 DNA reads TGTGCCAGCAAGAAAGGGGGGTCCTACGAGCAGTACTTC.

The chain is built from TRBV24-1 and TRBJ2-3; D ambiguous. In germline, CDR1 is KGHDR, CDR2 SFDVKD. The CDR3 is made up of 13 amino acids. V dropped 5 bases and J dropped 6 bases, with 11 bases sitting between them. The CDR3, as DNA: TGTGCCACCAGTGGGATAGCTGGGGATACGCAGTATTTT. It codes for CATSGIAGDTQYF.